This T cell receptor beta chain stems from a study of immune characterization of retroperitoneal liposarcoma (dated by TCRdb to the late 2010s). This clonotype was counted between two and nine times. The clone's antigen remains unknown. It has no much larger one-base neighbor in the sample; base qualities were not kept. Inclusive of the bounding cysteine and phenylalanine, the CDR3 is 20 residues long. Here the CDR3 DNA is all that survives: 60 bases in frame from base 1. CDR1 and CDR2 (MNHEY, SMNVEV) derive from the germline V gene (reference sequence). V is trimmed back by 7 bases and J by 0 bases, and the junction contains 21 bases that no gene match accounts for. Library creation used PCR. Sequenced using a NextSeq 500. Using fastp at Q25 and MiXCR, TCRdb reprocessed the public reads and kept productive beta chains. Every CDR3 protein is listed once, alongside the most common genes and DNA of its rows. In this sample the table shows approximately 7,100 distinct CDR3 sequences, roughly 29% of which occur a single time. Around 15% of the sample goes to the ten largest clones.

The V gene is TRBV27 and the J gene is TRBJ2-5, and TRBD2 matches 9 of the central bases. The clonotype originates from a male donor with retroperitoneal liposarcoma. Sample: blood. The CDR3 reads CASIPLSSGRGAWNQETQYF. The DNA sequence is as follows: TGTGCCAGCATCCCACTGAGTAGCGGGAGAGGGGCGTGGAACCAAGAGACCCAGTACTTC.